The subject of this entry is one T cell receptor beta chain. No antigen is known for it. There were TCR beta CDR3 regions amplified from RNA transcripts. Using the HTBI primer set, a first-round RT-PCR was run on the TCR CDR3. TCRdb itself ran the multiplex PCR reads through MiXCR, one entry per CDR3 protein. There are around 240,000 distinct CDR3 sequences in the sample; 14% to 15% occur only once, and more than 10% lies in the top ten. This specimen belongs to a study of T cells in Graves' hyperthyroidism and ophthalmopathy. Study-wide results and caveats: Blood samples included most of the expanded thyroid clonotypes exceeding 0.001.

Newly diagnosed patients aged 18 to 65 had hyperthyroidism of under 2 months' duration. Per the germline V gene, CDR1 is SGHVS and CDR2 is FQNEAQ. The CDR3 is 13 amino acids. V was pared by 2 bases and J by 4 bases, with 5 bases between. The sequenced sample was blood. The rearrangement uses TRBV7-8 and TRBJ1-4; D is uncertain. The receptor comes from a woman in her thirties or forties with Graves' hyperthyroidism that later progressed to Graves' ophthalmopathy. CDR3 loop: CASSLNSNEKLFF. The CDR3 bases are TGTGCCAGCAGCTTAAACAGTAATGAAAAACTGTTTTTT.